A selection of T cell receptor beta chains follows, all from one sample in a study of cytomegalovirus exposure and HLA in healthy donors. Clones were read by immunoSEQ multiplex PCR, and TCRdb kept only the in-frame ones, dropping some. The table records roughly 120,000 clones, roughly 70% of them present only once. Sequencing was done on a sample of PBMCs. The origin of the receptors is a woman aged 70 to 79 in good health and CMV-seropositive. Both conserved end residues are part of each CDR3. A D gene is named only where the DNA matches it firmly. Not every row has a clone size; where given, it reads once, few, many or a size class.

NA | TRBJ1-2 | NA | TRBV4-1 | CASSQEPRENYGYTF | TGCGCCAGCAGCCAAGAGCCCAGGGAAAACTATGGCTACACCTTC
NA | TRBJ2-7 | NA | TRBV2 | CASSERRGYEQYF | TGTGCCAGCAGTGAAAGACGGGGATACGAGCAGTACTTC
NA | TRBJ2-7 | NA | TRBV6-6 | CASSYETVSSYEQYF | TGTGCCAGCAGTTACGAGACAGTGAGCTCCTACGAGCAGTACTTC
TRBD2 | TRBJ2-7 | NA | TRBV9 | CASSVGGGREQYF | TGTGCCAGCAGCGTAGGGGGAGGGAGGGAGCAGTACTTC
TRBD1 | TRBJ1-1 | once | TRBV5-1 | CASSLQGGFNTEAFF | TGCGCCAGCAGCTTACAGGGGGGCTTCAACACTGAAGCTTTCTTT
NA | TRBJ1-5 | NA | TRBV5-1 | CASSLAGGVQPQHF | TGCGCCAGCAGCTTGGCCGGCGGGGTTCAGCCCCAGCATTTT
TRBD1 | TRBJ2-2 | NA | TRBV4-1 | CASSLGTDYTGELFF | TGCGCCAGCAGCCTAGGGACAGATTACACCGGGGAGCTGTTTTTT
NA | TRBJ2-3 | NA | TRBV5-1 | CATKEDGTDTQYF | TGCGCCACCAAGGAGGACGGCACAGATACGCAGTATTTT
NA | TRBJ1-5 | NA | TRBV18 | CASSPTGQPQHF | TGTGCCAGCTCACCAACGGGTCAGCCCCAGCATTTT
TRBD2 | TRBJ2-5 | NA | TRBV28 | CASNGGGNQETQYF | TGTGCCAGCAATGGCGGGGGAAACCAAGAGACCCAGTACTTC
NA | TRBJ1-1 | NA | TRBV6-1 | CASSELGTILDTEAFF | TGTGCCAGCAGTGAATTGGGCACAATCCTGGACACTGAAGCTTTCTTT
NA | TRBJ1-4 | NA | TRBV18 | CASSLNEKLFF | TGTGCCAGCTCTCTTAATGAAAAACTGTTTTTT
NA | TRBJ2-2 | once | TRBV30 | CAWSVGIFTGELFF | TGTGCCTGGAGTGTGGGCATCTTCACCGGGGAGCTGTTTTTT
TRBD2 | TRBJ2-2 | NA | TRBV6-1 | CASSWDYLAGELFF | TGTGCCAGCAGTTGGGACTACCTAGCCGGGGAGCTGTTTTTT
TRBD1 | TRBJ2-5 | NA | TRBV7-2 | CASSPSTDRAGETQYF | TGTGCCAGCAGCCCATCGACCGACAGGGCCGGGGAGACCCAGTACTTC
TRBD2 | TRBJ2-7 | NA | TRBV10-2 | CASGTGDSSGGAEEQYF | TGCGCCAGCGGGACCGGCGATTCTAGCGGGGGGGCGGAAGAGCAGTACTTC
NA | TRBJ1-5 | NA | TRBV10-3 | CAIQHPNQPQHF | TGTGCCATCCAACACCCCAATCAGCCCCAGCATTTT
TRBD1 | TRBJ1-1 | NA | TRBV28 | CASRAQGGTEAFF | TGTGCCAGCAGAGCACAGGGGGGCACTGAAGCTTTCTTT
TRBD2 | TRBJ2-2 | NA | TRBV29-1 | CSVGSRGDHTGELFF | TGCAGCGTGGGAAGCCGGGGGGATCACACCGGGGAGCTGTTTTTT
TRBD2 | TRBJ2-3 | NA | TRBV11-2 | CASSSLAGGRDTQYF | TGTGCCAGCAGCTCTCTAGCGGGGGGGCGAGATACGCAGTATTTT
NA | TRBJ1-2 | once | TRBV5-6 | CASSVGQSSEGYTF | TGTGCCAGCAGCGTCGGACAGTCCTCTGAGGGCTACACCTTC
NA | TRBJ1-1 | NA | TRBV19 | CASSPSTGANTEAFF | TGTGCCAGTAGTCCGTCGACAGGAGCGAACACTGAAGCTTTCTTT
TRBD2 | TRBJ2-3 | few | TRBV4-1 | CASSHSGGGTSMDTQYF | TGCGCCAGCAGCCACTCGGGGGGCGGGACTAGCATGGATACGCAGTATTTT
NA | TRBJ1-4 | NA | TRBV2 | CASATTRNSNEKLFF | TGTGCCAGCGCGACGACAAGGAACTCTAATGAAAAACTGTTTTTT
TRBD1 | TRBJ1-5 | NA | TRBV6-1 | CASILGQGGQPQHF | TGTGCCAGCATCCTGGGACAGGGAGGACAGCCCCAGCATTTT
TRBD1 | TRBJ1-1 | once | TRBV6-5 | CASVSQGVTEAFF | TGTGCCAGCGTCAGCCAGGGGGTCACTGAAGCTTTCTTT
TRBD1 | TRBJ2-1 | NA | TRBV7-9 | CASSLQGAVLGDEQFF | TGTGCCAGCAGCCTACAGGGGGCAGTCCTGGGTGATGAGCAGTTCTTC
NA | TRBJ2-1 | NA | TRBV5-6 | CASSLGGGRYFF | TGTGCCAGCAGCTTAGGGGGGGGGCGGTATTTCTTC
NA | TRBJ2-3 | NA | TRBV6-5 | CASSTALVVDTQYF | TGTGCCAGCAGCACGGCCCTAGTCGTAGATACGCAGTATTTT